Listed here is a single T cell receptor beta chain. Its antigen is unidentified. The CDR3 is 14 residues long. V shed 8 bases and J shed 5 bases, with 15 bases lying between them. The V gene's germline CDR1 is WSHSY and CDR2 SAAADI. These data originate in a study of immune cell composition in non-small cell lung cancer. Repertoires were generated with immunoSEQ multiplex PCR, while TCRdb's copy carries only in-frame clones and drops some. The data contain roughly 2,500 clones, more than 60% of them seen just once; the ten biggest clones take up around a quarter. Normal lung was taken at the farthest possible site, at least 3 cm from tumour. General study findings and limits: Shared sequences between tumour-reactive and dominant in vivo clones were not proven.

This clonotype was sampled from a human donor with non-small cell lung cancer. The sample consisted of non-adjacent lung tissue. V gene TRBV10-2 combines with J gene TRBJ1-4, with D tentatively TRBD1 (6 bases). CDR3 sequence: CASGTQGPNEKLFF. In DNA form, the CDR3 reads TGCGCCAGCGGGACACAGGGCCCAAATGAAAAACTGTTTTTT.